This entry lists 24 T cell receptor beta chains sequenced from one sample in a study of shared clonotypes between healthy human individuals. Naive CD8 cells were CD45RO-negative, positively selected for CCR7, excluding terminally differentiated effector memory CD45RA+ cells. The method was immunoSEQ multiplex PCR; TCRdb's version includes in-frame clones alone and lacks a portion of them. Here the sample spans about 2.1 million clones, 93% being singletons. The sequencing sample was made of naive CD8+ T cells from PBMCs. Receptors originate from a man between 18 and 35 years old in good health. Some clones in this sample may be carry-over from other donors' samples.

V is TRBV28 and J is TRBJ1-2, with TRBD1 identical over 9 bases. Germline lookup yields CDR1 MDHEN and CDR2 SYDVKM. The length of the CDR3 is 15 residues. The ends lost 3 bases at V and 6 bases at J; junction bases unmatched: 8. In DNA form, the CDR3 reads TGTGCCAGCAGTTTGGGCCAGACAGGGGGAGATGGCTACACCTTC. Protein: CASSLGQTGGDGYTF.

This clone was seen only once. The chain couples TRBV11-2 to TRBJ2-1, with 7 bases identical to TRBD2. Germline V gene sequence: CDR1 SGHAT, CDR2 FQNNGV. V dropped 1 base and J dropped 5; count of bases not matched to a gene: 8. This CDR3 contains 16 residues. The CDR3 reads CASSLGGAGADNEQFF. Written as DNA, the CDR3 is TGTGCCAGCAGCTTAGGAGGGGCGGGAGCCGACAATGAGCAGTTCTTC.

The rearrangement uses TRBV19 and TRBJ2-3, with D perhaps matching TRBD1 or TRBD2 (5 bases each). The CDR3 extends over 14 amino acids. Between the trimmed V and J ends, which lost 4 bases and 6 bases, there was a span of 14 bases. Per germline, CDR1 LNHDA and CDR2 SQIVND (reference sequence). CDR3 DNA: TGTGCCAGTAGTACAGGGTGGGGAGCGGATACGCAGTATTTT. Residues: CASSTGWGADTQYF.

The chain carries TRBV25-1 and TRBJ1-1; D might be TRBD1 (5 bases). CDR3 length equals 15 residues. Germline V gene sequence: CDR1 MGHDK, CDR2 SYGVNS. Trimming removed 5 bases at V and 2 bases at J, with 15 bases between. The CDR3 DNA is TGTGCCAGCAGTAATGGGAGGGACGGTAACACTGAAGCTTTCTTT. Its translation: CASSNGRDGNTEAFF.

The chain joins TRBV4-1 to TRBJ2-1; maybe TRBD2 (5 bases). The germline V gene has CDR1 MGHRA and CDR2 YSYEKL. CDR3 length equals 14 residues. Trimming removed 3 bases at V and 7 bases at J, with 13 bases between. DNA of the CDR3: TGCGCCAGCAGCCACCGAAACACGGGGAATGAGCAGTTCTTC. Its protein product is CASSHRNTGNEQFF.

The V call is TRBV9, the J call TRBJ2-5; 12 bases line up with TRBD2. CDR3 length: 16 residues. V lost 0 bases and J lost 3; bases outside the gene matches: 3. Looked up from germline, CDR1 is SGDLS and CDR2 is YYNGEE. The CDR3 spells CASSVEGLAGKETQYF. The CDR3 DNA follows: TGTGCCAGCAGCGTAGAAGGACTAGCGGGAAAAGAGACCCAGTACTTC.

The chain combines TRBV19 with TRBJ2-3, with D perhaps TRBD1 (6 bases). The CDR3 loop spans 14 amino acids. Germline lookup yields CDR1 LNHDA and CDR2 SQIVND (reference sequence). Trimming left V 7 bases short and J 1 base short, with 12 bases between. The CDR3 loop is CASKWRQGTDTQYF. CDR3 in DNA: TGTGCCAGTAAGTGGCGACAGGGCACAGATACGCAGTATTTT.

The chain employs TRBV7-9 and TRBJ2-6; possible D gene TRBD1, 5 bases. The CDR3 runs to 15 residues. V was trimmed by 1 base and J by 2 bases, leaving 6 bases between them. Per the germline V gene, CDR1 is SEHNR and CDR2 is FQNEAQ (reference sequence). The CDR3 region is CASSLEGTGANVLTF. DNA for the CDR3: TGTGCCAGCAGCTTAGAGGGGACTGGGGCCAACGTCCTGACTTTC.

The count of this clone is one. Other DNA sequences within the sample encode an identical CDR3. DNA for the CDR3: TGTGCCAGCAGCGTAGGAGGGTCAGCCTACGAGCAGTACTTC. Its protein is CASSVGGSAYEQYF. This chain uses TRBV9 with TRBJ2-7, with D possibly being TRBD2 (5 bases). CDR3 size: 14 residues. Germline CDR1 and CDR2: SGDLS and YYNGEE. With 0 bases removed from V and 2 bases from J, the gap between germline ends came to 9 bases.

The chain recombines TRBV27 with TRBJ2-7; the match to TRBD2 covers 11 bases. Losses at the gene ends were 6 bases for V and 2 bases for J; bases not matched to a gene: 6. Germline assignment: CDR1 MNHEY and CDR2 SMNVEV (reference sequence). The CDR3 length is 15 residues. CDR3 loop: CASRVGTSGTYEQYF. CDR3 nucleotide sequence: TGTGCCAGCAGAGTTGGGACTAGCGGAACCTACGAGCAGTACTTC.

The chain carries TRBV2 and TRBJ1-2; the match to TRBD1 covers 7 bases. This CDR3 region has 15 residues. V shed 4 bases, J shed 3 bases, and the junction held 8 bases outside the gene matches. Germline V gives CDR1 SNHLY, CDR2 FYNNEI. The CDR3 bases are TGTGCCAGCAGTGGGGTAGACAGGGCTTACTATGGCTACACCTTC. Translating it yields CASSGVDRAYYGYTF.

This chain connects TRBV6-5 to TRBJ2-1; D ambiguous. The CDR3 runs 16 residues. Germline V gene lookup returns CDR1 MNHEY and CDR2 SVGAGI. The V end lost 0 bases, the J end lost 1 base, and 10 bases lay between the germline ends. This CDR3 is CASSYSSGRSYNEQFF. CDR3 sequence (DNA): TGTGCCAGCAGTTACTCATCAGGCCGATCCTACAATGAGCAGTTCTTC.

The J gene is TRBJ2-3, the V gene TRBV6-1; a possible D gene is TRBD2 (5 bases). The CDR3 consists of 15 residues. Germline V gene sequence: CDR1 MNHNS, CDR2 SASEGT. V lost 5 bases and J 3 bases, leaving 15 bases between the germline ends. The CDR3 DNA is TGTGCCAGCAGTTGGTTGAGGGAAGTGACAGATACGCAGTATTTT. Translating it yields CASSWLREVTDTQYF.

The genes are TRBV29-1 and TRBJ2-2; possibly TRBD1 for D (5 bases). The ends were cut back, 7 bases at V and 2 bases at J, with 11 bases in the middle. The CDR3 is made up of 13 amino acids. Germline assignment: CDR1 SQVTM and CDR2 ANQGSEA. The CDR3, as DNA: TGCAGCGCCTTTGGGGCCAACACCGGGGAGCTGTTTTTT. As protein: CSAFGANTGELFF.

The rearrangement joins TRBV7-9 to TRBJ1-1; D call uncertain. The V end lost 5 bases, the J end lost 4 bases, and 11 bases lay between the germline ends. CDR1 and CDR2 from the germline V gene are SEHNR and FQNEAQ (reference sequence). The CDR3 totals 13 residues. This CDR3 reads CASSRPSSTEAFF. CDR3 nucleotides: TGTGCCAGCAGCCGGCCCTCTAGCACTGAAGCTTTCTTT.

This chain links TRBV28 with TRBJ1-1, with D unclear. Trimming removed 5 bases from V and 1 base from J, with 20 bases in between. Germline V gene sequence: CDR1 MDHEN, CDR2 SYDVKM. CDR3 length: 17 residues. CDR3 sequence reads: CASSRFRTGKGNTEAFF. CDR3 coding DNA: TGTGCCAGCAGTCGCTTCCGAACGGGAAAGGGGAACACTGAAGCTTTCTTT.

The rearrangement links TRBV15 to TRBJ2-5; 8 nucleotides agree with TRBD1. Germline CDR1 and CDR2: LNHNV and YYDKDF (reference sequence). The CDR3 consists of 15 residues. J gave up 4 bases and V 3 bases, and 7 bases lay outside the gene matches. DNA for the CDR3: TGTGCCACCAGCAGGACGGACAGGGTGCCAGAGACCCAGTACTTC. It translates to CATSRTDRVPETQYF.

V usage is TRBV2 and J usage is TRBJ2-7, with D unresolved. The germline V gene has CDR1 SNHLY and CDR2 FYNNEI. The CDR3 runs to 14 residues. The V end was cut by 4 bases, the J end by 3 bases, with 13 bases between. CDR3 amino acids: CASSGISILYEQYF. The CDR3 nucleotides are TGTGCCAGCAGTGGGATTAGCATCCTCTACGAGCAGTACTTC.

V is TRBV7-8 and J is TRBJ2-7; TRBD1 aligns across 7 bases. Per the germline V gene, CDR1 is SGHVS and CDR2 is FQNEAQ. The CDR3 runs to 14 residues. The J segment lost 6 bases and the V segment lost 2 bases, leaving 7 bases of the junction unmatched. CDR3 sequence reads: CASSLFRGGPEQYF. Written as DNA, the CDR3 is TGTGCCAGCAGCTTATTCAGAGGGGGCCCCGAGCAGTACTTC.

The chain links TRBV10-1 to TRBJ2-1, with D possibly being TRBD2 (6 bases). CDR3 length equals 15 residues. Germline values: CDR1 WNHNN, CDR2 SYGVQD (reference sequence). Trimming shortened V by 8 bases and J by 9 bases, and 23 bases separated the two germline ends. The CDR3 DNA follows: TGCGCCAGCCTAATTGGGGACTGGTCCTCTCGTGAGCAGTTCTTC. Amino acid sequence: CASLIGDWSSREQFF.

The rearrangement uses TRBV7-6 and TRBJ1-2; tentatively, D is TRBD1 (5 bases). Germline lookup yields CDR1 SGHVS and CDR2 FNYEAQ. V gave up 5 bases and J gave up 4 bases, with 17 bases separating them. This CDR3 has 15 amino acids. CDR3 DNA sequence: TGTGCCAGCAGCCCCCGACCGGGGCAACTCTATGGCTACACCTTC. This translates into CASSPRPGQLYGYTF.

This clone was observed once. This CDR3 is also generated by other DNA sequences in the sample. This chain's CDR3 is CASSQGPGKSYEQYF. The CDR3 DNA reads as TGCGCCAGCAGCCAAGGACCGGGGAAGTCGTACGAGCAGTACTTC. The chain uses TRBV4-1 and TRBJ2-7; tentatively, D is TRBD2 (5 bases). The V and J ends lost 1 base and 4 bases respectively, with 14 bases between them. CDR3 length equals 15 residues. Germline V gene sequence: CDR1 MGHRA, CDR2 YSYEKL.

This clone was detected once. This chain uses TRBV28 with TRBJ2-3, with D possibly being TRBD1 or TRBD2 (6 bases each). The V and J ends lost 8 bases and 2 bases respectively, with 17 bases between them. The CDR3 sequence is 15 residues long. Germline CDR1 reads MDHEN; CDR2 reads SYDVKM. The chain's CDR3 is CASRSGDISTDTQYF. DNA for the CDR3: TGTGCCAGCCGCTCGGGGGACATTTCCACAGATACGCAGTATTTT.

The rearrangement joins TRBV30 to TRBJ2-4; maybe TRBD1 (6 bases). This CDR3 region has 13 residues. V was cut by 0 bases and J by 8 bases, with 11 bases left in between. Germline CDR1 and CDR2: GTSNPN and SVGIG (reference sequence). The CDR3 reads CAWSVQGEDIQYF. Here the CDR3 DNA reads TGTGCCTGGAGTGTACAGGGAGAGGACATTCAGTACTTC.